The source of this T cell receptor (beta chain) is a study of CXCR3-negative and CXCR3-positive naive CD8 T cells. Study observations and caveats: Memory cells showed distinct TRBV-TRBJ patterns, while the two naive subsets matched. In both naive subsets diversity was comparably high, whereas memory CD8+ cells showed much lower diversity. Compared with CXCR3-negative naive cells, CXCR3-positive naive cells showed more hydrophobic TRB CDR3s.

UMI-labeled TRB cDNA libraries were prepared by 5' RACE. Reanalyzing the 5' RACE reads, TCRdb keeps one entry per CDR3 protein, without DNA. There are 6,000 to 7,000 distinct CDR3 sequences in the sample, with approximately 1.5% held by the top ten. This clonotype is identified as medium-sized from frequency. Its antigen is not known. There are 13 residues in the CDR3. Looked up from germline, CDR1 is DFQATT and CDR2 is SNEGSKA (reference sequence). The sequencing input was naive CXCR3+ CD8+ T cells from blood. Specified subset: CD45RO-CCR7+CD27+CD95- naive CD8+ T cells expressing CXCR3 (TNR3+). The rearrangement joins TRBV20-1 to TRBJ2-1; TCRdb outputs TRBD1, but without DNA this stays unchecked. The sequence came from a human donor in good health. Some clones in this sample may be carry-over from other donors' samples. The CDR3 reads CSARDQSYNEQFF.